The 29 T cell receptor beta chains below were found in one sample sequenced in a study of blood T cell dynamics during melanoma immunotherapy. The time point was: pre-treatment baseline. The repertoire was sequenced with immunoSEQ multiplex PCR; TCRdb's copy has only in-frame clones and lacks some. The data show over 6,500 clones, 80% seen once. The material sequenced was blood, taken from a patient treated with checkpoint blockade. The receptors come from a human donor with melanoma.

V usage is TRBV5-6 and J usage is TRBJ1-6; D unclear. Germline CDR1 is SGHDT and CDR2 is YYEEEE. This CDR3 spans 16 amino acids. V was pared by 1 base and J by 7 bases, with 15 bases between. In DNA, the CDR3 is TGTGCCAGCAGCTTGTTGGGCGGAGAGGCCAATTCACCCCTCCACTTT. It yields the protein CASSLLGGEANSPLHF.

V is TRBV6-1 and J is TRBJ1-1; D gene ambiguous. Between the trimmed V and J ends, which lost 5 bases and 3 bases, there was a span of 13 bases. The germline gives CDR1 MNHNS, CDR2 SASEGT. The CDR3 covers 14 residues. The CDR3 is CASSKIERDTEAFF. The CDR3 DNA is TGTGCCAGCAGTAAAATCGAACGGGACACTGAAGCTTTCTTT.

The chain has TRBV19 and TRBJ2-3; D not resolved. This CDR3 comprises 14 residues. Germline V gene sequence: CDR1 LNHDA, CDR2 SQIVND (reference sequence). V dropped 1 base and J dropped 7 bases, with 12 bases sitting between them. The CDR3 DNA reads as TGTGCCAGTAGTATAGCGGTCGGCACTCATACGCAGTATTTT. This gives the protein CASSIAVGTHTQYF.

V gene TRBV12-1 combines with J gene TRBJ2-5; the table assigns TRBD1, which was not confirmed against the DNA. TRBV12-1 is tagged as a pseudogene. The CDR3 loop spans 14 amino acids. CDR3 sequence reads: CASSIWTAQETQYF. The CDR3 DNA reads TGTGCCAGCAGCATTTGGACAGCGCAAGAGACCCAGTACTTC.

The J gene is TRBJ2-2, the V gene TRBV6-5; 10 nucleotides agree with TRBD1. The junction had 6 bases not matched to a gene; V was cut back by 2 bases and J by 6 bases. Germline CDR1 is MNHEY and CDR2 is SVGAGI. The CDR3 has 16 residues. The CDR3 DNA follows: TGTGCCAGCAGTTACAGGCGGACAGGGGGGTCCGGGGAGCTGTTTTTT. Residues: CASSYRRTGGSGELFF.

The CDR3 here is CASSFFGEQFF. In DNA form, the CDR3 reads TGTGCCAGCAGCTTTTTCGGTGAGCAGTTCTTC. The chain carries TRBV11-2 and TRBJ2-1, with D unclear. Germline CDR1 reads SGHAT; CDR2 reads FQNNGV. Trimming removed 3 bases at V and 9 bases at J, with 6 bases between. This CDR3 region has 11 residues.

The chain recombines TRBV2 with TRBJ1-5, with 8 bases matching TRBD1. V shed 3 bases, J shed 0 bases, and the junction held 10 bases outside the gene matches. The CDR3 sequence is 18 residues long. The germline CDR1 and CDR2 sequences are SNHLY and FYNNEI. CDR3 residues: CASSEAQGAGNSNQPQHF. Written as DNA, the CDR3 is TGTGCCAGCAGTGAGGCGCAGGGGGCGGGTAATAGCAATCAGCCCCAGCATTTT.

The gene calls are TRBV4-2 and TRBJ1-2, with D unresolved. CDR1 and CDR2 from the germline V gene are LGHNA and YNFKEQ. The CDR3 totals 11 residues. V lost 5 bases to trimming and J lost 8 bases, with 9 bases between them. CDR3 region: CASSSLWGYTF. The CDR3 nucleotides read TGTGCCAGCAGCTCCCTTTGGGGCTACACCTTC.

The chain combines TRBV5-4 with TRBJ2-2; TRBD1 matches at 7 bases. Germline lookup yields CDR1 SGHNT and CDR2 YYREEE (reference sequence). The CDR3 spans 14 residues. The V segment lost 3 bases and the J segment 5 bases; nucleotides outside the gene matches: 4. The CDR3 loop reads CASSWDSRTGELFF. CDR3 sequence (DNA): TGTGCCAGCAGCTGGGACAGCAGAACCGGGGAGCTGTTTTTT.

The chain uses TRBV7-9 and TRBJ1-5; D is unclear. This CDR3 region has 13 residues. Germline CDR1 and CDR2: SEHNR and FQNEAQ (reference sequence). Trimming shortened V by 1 base and J by 6 bases, and 7 bases separated the two germline ends. The CDR3, as DNA: TGTGCCAGCAGCTTAGAGTCAAGTCAGCCCCAGCATTTT. Its protein is CASSLESSQPQHF.

The chain employs TRBV21-1 and TRBJ2-3; TRBD2, the table's D call, was not compared with the DNA. TRBV21-1 is labeled a pseudogene. The CDR3 has 18 amino acids. DNA of the CDR3: TGTGCCAGCAGCAAAGTCGGTAGCGGGAGATTGAGAACAGATACGCAGTATTTT. It is translated as CASSKVGSGRLRTDTQYF.

The chain couples TRBV7-9 to TRBJ2-7; D not resolved. The CDR3 length is 14 residues. V lost 4 bases to trimming and J lost 0 bases, with 10 bases between them. Germline V gene data show CDR1 as SEHNR and CDR2 as FQNEAQ (reference sequence). In nucleotides, the CDR3 is TGTGCCAGCAGCTCCAGTCACGGCTCCTACGAGCAGTACTTC. Protein sequence: CASSSSHGSYEQYF.

This clone was picked up a small number of times. The chain combines TRBV7-4 with TRBJ2-7; 9 bases fit TRBD1. Losses at the gene ends were 4 bases for V and 4 bases for J; bases not matched to a gene: 8. CDR3 length: 15 amino acids. Looked up from germline, CDR1 is SGHVT and CDR2 is SQSDAQ. The CDR3 loop is CASSSPGTGWYEQYF. Written as DNA, the CDR3 is TGTGCCAGCAGCTCTCCCGGGACAGGGTGGTACGAGCAGTACTTC.

The chain is built from TRBV19 and TRBJ2-7, with no clear D. Trimming took 3 bases from V and 0 from J, leaving 12 bases between them. The CDR3 spans 15 residues. Germline V gene data show CDR1 as LNHDA and CDR2 as SQIVND (reference sequence). CDR3 region: CASSIHGDNSYEQYF. CDR3 DNA sequence: TGTGCCAGTAGTATTCATGGTGATAACTCCTACGAGCAGTACTTC.

The genes are TRBV6-1 and TRBJ2-7; D gene uncertain. Germline assignment: CDR1 MNHNS and CDR2 SASEGT. V was trimmed by 1 base and J by 6 bases, leaving 1 base between them. This CDR3 comprises 10 residues. Here the CDR3 DNA reads TGTGCCAGCAGTGAAGGCGAGCAGTACTTC. It translates to CASSEGEQYF.

The CDR3: CASSLWPNPGDGYTF. The CDR3, as DNA: TGCGCCAGCAGCTTGTGGCCAAATCCAGGGGATGGCTACACCTTC. The rearrangement uses TRBV5-1 and TRBJ1-2; perhaps TRBD1 as D (6 bases). Germline assignment: CDR1 SGHRS and CDR2 YFSETQ. There are 15 residues in the CDR3. V lost 1 base and J 6 bases, leaving 16 bases between the germline ends.

The V call is TRBV7-8, the J call TRBJ1-5, with no clear D. This CDR3 spans 16 amino acids. The germline gives CDR1 SGHVS, CDR2 FQNEAQ. V was trimmed by 5 bases and J by 3 bases, leaving 17 bases between them. CDR3 amino acids: CASSPLLSGLNQPQHF. CDR3 nucleotide sequence: TGTGCCAGCAGCCCCCTCTTGAGTGGCCTCAATCAGCCCCAGCATTTT.

This clone was counted once. V usage is TRBV5-4 and J usage is TRBJ2-7; a possible D gene is TRBD2 (5 bases). V was trimmed by 4 bases and J by 0 bases, leaving 14 bases between them. The CDR3 totals 15 residues. Per germline, CDR1 SGHNT and CDR2 YYREEE (reference sequence). The CDR3 protein is CASSRGLQISYEQYF. CDR3 sequence (DNA): TGTGCCAGCAGCCGTGGACTCCAAATCTCCTACGAGCAGTACTTC.

The rearrangement uses TRBV10-2 and TRBJ2-4; 9 bases are shared with TRBD2. This CDR3 is built from 12 residues. Germline CDR1 WSHSY, CDR2 SAAADI. The CDR3 loop reads CAAGGAKNIQYF. The CDR3 DNA reads TGCGCTGCGGGGGGGGCCAAAAACATTCAGTACTTC.

The chain's CDR3 is CASSLTGGDIQYF. The CDR3 DNA follows: TGTGCCAGCAGCCTCACAGGGGGTGACATTCAGTACTTC. J is TRBJ2-4 and V is TRBV11-2; TRBD1 matches 8 bases. CDR1 and CDR2 (germline): SGHAT, FQNNGV. After removal of 5 bases from V and 8 bases from J, the junction contained 5 bases not matched to a gene. The CDR3 is 13 residues long. Based on the CDR3 plus reference TRBV11-2 and TRBJ2-4, the full variable domain is EAGVAQSPRYKIIEKRQSVAFWCNPISGHATLYWYQQILGQGPKLLIQFQNNGVVDDSQLPKDRFSAERLKGVDSTLKIQPAKLEDSAVYLCASSLTGGDIQYFGAGTRLSVL.

The genes are TRBV2 and TRBJ2-7, with D possibly matching TRBD1 (5 bases). Germline CDR1 is SNHLY and CDR2 is FYNNEI. This CDR3 contains 12 residues. The V and J ends lost 3 bases and 2 bases respectively, with 5 bases between them. The CDR3 nucleotides read TGTGCCAGCAGTGACAGGGCCTACGAGCAGTACTTC. Residues: CASSDRAYEQYF.

The chain carries TRBV11-3 and TRBJ2-7, with 9 bases aligning to TRBD1. This CDR3 is built from 15 residues. Per the germline V gene, CDR1 is SGHNT and CDR2 is YENEEA. With V trimmed by 4 bases and J by 4 bases, 8 bases remained unmatched. CDR3 amino acids: CASSSPGTGWYEQYF. CDR3 DNA sequence: TGTGCCAGCAGCTCTCCCGGGACAGGGTGGTACGAGCAGTACTTC. The full variable domain, with the rest looked up from reference TRBV11-3 and TRBJ2-7, is EAGVVQSPRYKIIEKKQPVAFWCNPISGHNTLYWYLQNLGQGPELLIRYENEEAVDDSQLPKDRFSAERLKGVDSTLKIQPAELGDSAVYLCASSSPGTGWYEQYFGPGTRLTVT.

The genes are TRBV11-3 and TRBJ1-1; D gene ambiguous. The CDR3 sequence is 13 residues long. CDR1 and CDR2 from the germline V gene are SGHNT and YENEEA. V was shortened by 3 bases and J by 1 base, with 6 bases between the two germline ends. The CDR3 DNA sequence: TGTGCCAGCAGCTTTTCGGGGAACACTGAAGCTTTCTTT. Its protein product is CASSFSGNTEAFF. The full variable domain, completed using reference TRBV11-3 and TRBJ1-1, is EAGVVQSPRYKIIEKKQPVAFWCNPISGHNTLYWYLQNLGQGPELLIRYENEEAVDDSQLPKDRFSAERLKGVDSTLKIQPAELGDSAVYLCASSFSGNTEAFFGQGTRLTVV.

This clone was detected only once. The genes are TRBV7-3 and TRBJ2-1; maybe TRBD2 (5 bases). The germline gives CDR1 SGHTA, CDR2 FQGTGA. The CDR3 has 12 residues. The V gene lost 2 bases and the J gene lost 10 bases, with 9 bases spanning the gap. CDR3 in amino acids: CASSLGGTEQFF. CDR3 coding DNA: TGTGCCAGCAGCTTAGGAGGAACGGAGCAGTTCTTC.

The chain is built from TRBV27 and TRBJ1-2; TRBD1 matches 8 bases. CDR1 and CDR2 from the germline V gene are MNHEY and SMNVEV (reference sequence). The CDR3 loop spans 14 amino acids. V shed 4 bases, J shed 3 bases, and the junction held 4 bases outside the gene matches. CDR3 bases: TGTGCCAGCAGTTCAGGGGGCGCTTACTATGGCTACACCTTC. Encoded protein: CASSSGGAYYGYTF.

The rearrangement links TRBV7-2 to TRBJ1-2; no clear D gene. The CDR3 runs 15 residues. Per the germline V gene, CDR1 is SGHTA and CDR2 is FQGNSA. V lost 1 base to trimming and J lost 0 bases, with 9 bases between them. The CDR3 sequence: CASSLVLYSNYGYTF. CDR3 DNA sequence: TGTGCCAGCAGCTTAGTTCTTTACTCTAACTATGGCTACACCTTC.

This clone was picked up a small number of times. This chain links TRBV6-1 with TRBJ1-2, with 9 nucleotides matching TRBD1. J was trimmed by 4 bases and V by 6 bases; bases with no gene match: 6. This CDR3 has 14 residues. Looked up from germline, CDR1 is MNHNS and CDR2 is SASEGT. The CDR3 loop is CASSSGQGLYGYTF. DNA for the CDR3: TGTGCCAGCAGCTCCGGACAGGGGCTCTATGGCTACACCTTC.

V usage is TRBV9 and J usage is TRBJ2-5; perhaps TRBD1 as D (6 bases). CDR3 length: 15 residues. V was clipped by 0 bases and J by 2 bases, with 11 bases between them. Germline CDR1 and CDR2: SGDLS and YYNGEE. Here the CDR3 DNA reads TGTGCCAGCAGCGTAGGCGGCAGGGGACAAGAGACCCAGTACTTC. Residues: CASSVGGRGQETQYF.

This clone is a singleton in its sample. The V and J genes are TRBV11-1 and TRBJ1-2; 7 nucleotides align to TRBD1. Germline V gives CDR1 SGHAT, CDR2 FQDESV (reference sequence). The CDR3 covers 15 residues. Trimming at V came to 5 bases and at J to 3 bases, leaving 9 bases not matched to a gene. CDR3 DNA: TGTGCCAGCAGCCCCTTGGAGGGGACAGACTATGGCTACACCTTC. It translates to CASSPLEGTDYGYTF.